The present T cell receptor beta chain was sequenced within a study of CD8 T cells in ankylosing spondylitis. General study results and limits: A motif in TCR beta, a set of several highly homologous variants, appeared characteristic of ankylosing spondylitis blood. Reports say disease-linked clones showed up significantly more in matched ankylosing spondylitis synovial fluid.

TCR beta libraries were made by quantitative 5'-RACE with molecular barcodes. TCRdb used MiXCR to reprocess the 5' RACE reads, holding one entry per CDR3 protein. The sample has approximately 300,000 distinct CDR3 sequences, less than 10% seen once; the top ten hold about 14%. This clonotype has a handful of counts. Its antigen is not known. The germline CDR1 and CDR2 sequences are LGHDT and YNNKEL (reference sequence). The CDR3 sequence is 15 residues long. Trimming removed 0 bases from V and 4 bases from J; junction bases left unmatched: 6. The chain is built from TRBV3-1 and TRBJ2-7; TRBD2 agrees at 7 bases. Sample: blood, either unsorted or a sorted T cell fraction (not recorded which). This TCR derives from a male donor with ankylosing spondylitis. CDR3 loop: CASSQDPGGRYEQYF. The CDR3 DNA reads TGTGCCAGCAGCCAAGATCCGGGAGGACGATACGAGCAGTACTTC.